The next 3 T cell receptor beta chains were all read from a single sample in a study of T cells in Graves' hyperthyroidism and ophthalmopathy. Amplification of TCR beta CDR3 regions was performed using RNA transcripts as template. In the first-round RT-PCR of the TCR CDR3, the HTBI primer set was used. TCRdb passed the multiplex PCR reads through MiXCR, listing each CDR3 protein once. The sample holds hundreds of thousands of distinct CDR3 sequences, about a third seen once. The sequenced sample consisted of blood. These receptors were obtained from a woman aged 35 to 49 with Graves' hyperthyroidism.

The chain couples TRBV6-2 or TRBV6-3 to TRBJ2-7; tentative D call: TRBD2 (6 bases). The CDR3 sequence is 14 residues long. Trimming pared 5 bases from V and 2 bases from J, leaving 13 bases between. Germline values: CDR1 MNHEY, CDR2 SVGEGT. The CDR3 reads CASSIQPGAYEQYF. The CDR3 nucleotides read TGTGCCAGCAGTATACAACCGGGGGCCTACGAGCAGTACTTC.

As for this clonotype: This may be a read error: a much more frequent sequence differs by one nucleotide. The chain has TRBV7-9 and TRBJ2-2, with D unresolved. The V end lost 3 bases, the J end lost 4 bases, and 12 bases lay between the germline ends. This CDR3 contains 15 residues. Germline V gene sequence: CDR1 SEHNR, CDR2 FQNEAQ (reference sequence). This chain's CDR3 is CASSFGCSGTGELFF. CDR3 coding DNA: TGTGCCAGCAGCTTCGGGTGCTCTGGCACCGGGGAGCTGTTTTTT.

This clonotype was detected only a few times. This CDR3 is CAIRTGGPTDTQYF. The CDR3 DNA is TGTGCCATCAGGACGGGAGGGCCCACAGATACGCAGTATTTT. The chain carries TRBV10-3 and TRBJ2-3; 8 bases agree with TRBD2. The CDR3 runs 14 residues. CDR1 and CDR2 from the germline V gene are ENHRY and SYGVKD. V was clipped by 6 bases and J by 2 bases; unmatched bases: 4.